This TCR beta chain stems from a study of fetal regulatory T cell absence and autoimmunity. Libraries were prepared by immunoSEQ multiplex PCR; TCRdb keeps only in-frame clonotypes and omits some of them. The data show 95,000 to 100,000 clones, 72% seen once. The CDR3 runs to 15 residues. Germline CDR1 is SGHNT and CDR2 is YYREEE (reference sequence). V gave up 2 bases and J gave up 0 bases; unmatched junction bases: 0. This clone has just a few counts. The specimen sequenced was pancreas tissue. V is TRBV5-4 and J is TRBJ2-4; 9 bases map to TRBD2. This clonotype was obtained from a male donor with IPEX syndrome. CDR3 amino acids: CASSLLAGAKNIQYF. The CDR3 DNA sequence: TGTGCCAGCAGCTTACTAGCGGGAGCCAAAAACATTCAGTACTTC.